These 11 T cell receptor beta chains came from one sample sequenced in a study of T cell clones after liver transplantation. Profiling relied on immunoSEQ multiplex PCR, and the TCRdb table lists in-frame clones only, not all of them. Of around 100,000 clones listed, around 80% are singletons. This sample comprised CD4+ T cells from blood, obtained around 50 months after liver transplant. The receptors originated from a human patient who received a liver transplant. Some of the T cells may derive from the graft donor.

CDR3 region: CASSSDTYEQYF. For the CDR3, the DNA is TGTGCCAGCAGTTCGGACACTTACGAGCAGTACTTC. The genes are TRBV28 and TRBJ2-7, with D perhaps matching TRBD1 (5 bases). CDR1 and CDR2 (germline): MDHEN, SYDVKM. CDR3 size: 12 residues. The V and J ends lost 4 bases and 4 bases respectively, with 8 bases between them.

This clone was recorded once. The CDR3 loop is CATSSEDDGSLKLFF. CDR3 DNA sequence: TGTGCCACCAGCAGCGAGGATGACGGCTCCTTAAAACTGTTTTTT. V is TRBV15 and J is TRBJ1-4; D call uncertain. The CDR3 consists of 15 residues. Germline V gives CDR1 LNHNV, CDR2 YYDKDF (reference sequence). Between the trimmed V and J ends, which lost 3 bases and 10 bases, there was a span of 18 bases.

The chain uses TRBV5-4 and TRBJ1-2; TRBD1 matches 7 bases. The germline V gene encodes CDR1 SGHNT and CDR2 YYREEE (reference sequence). CDR3 length equals 15 residues. With V trimmed by 6 bases and J by 4 bases, 12 bases remained unmatched. The CDR3 nucleotides are TGTGCCAGCAACTCTTTCTCCGGGACAGCCTATGGCTACACCTTC. Its translation is CASNSFSGTAYGYTF.

This chain connects TRBV25-1 to TRBJ2-1, with a tentative D call TRBD1 (6 bases). The V gene lost 8 bases and the J gene lost 10 bases, with 21 bases spanning the gap. Per germline, CDR1 MGHDK and CDR2 SYGVNS. This CDR3 contains 14 residues. This CDR3 is CASSTGFLSDEQFF. The CDR3 DNA reads TGTGCCAGCTCGACAGGATTTCTATCGGACGAGCAGTTCTTC.

This clone was detected only a few times. The gene calls are TRBV7-2 and TRBJ1-6; TRBD1 might be the D (5 bases). CDR3 length equals 15 residues. Trimming pared 5 bases from V and 5 bases from J, leaving 13 bases between. Germline values: CDR1 SGHTA, CDR2 FQGNSA. CDR3 DNA: TGTGCCAGCAGCCTCAGGACACCACATAATTCACCCCTCCACTTT. Protein: CASSLRTPHNSPLHF.

V usage is TRBV5-1 and J usage is TRBJ2-7; D remains ambiguous. The germline V gene encodes CDR1 SGHRS and CDR2 YFSETQ. This CDR3 spans 14 amino acids. Trimming removed 6 bases at V and 2 bases at J, with 15 bases between. The CDR3 protein is CASKRPSYPYEQYF. The CDR3 DNA follows: TGCGCCAGCAAAAGACCTAGTTACCCCTACGAGCAGTACTTC.

The chain employs TRBV6-5 and TRBJ2-7; TRBD1 might be the D (6 bases). Germline CDR1 and CDR2: MNHEY and SVGAGI. V shed 5 bases and J shed 7 bases, with 18 bases lying between them. CDR3 length: 14 amino acids. The CDR3 DNA reads as TGTGCCAGCAGTGAATACAGGGTGTCCGGGGAGCAGTACTTC. Protein product: CASSEYRVSGEQYF.

The chain links TRBV4-2 to TRBJ2-1; perhaps TRBD1 as D (5 bases). The germline CDR1 and CDR2 sequences are LGHNA and YNFKEQ. V was cut by 4 bases and J by 3 bases, with 10 bases left in between. This CDR3 spans 14 amino acids. DNA for the CDR3: TGTGCCAGCAGCCCGATTAGGGGCTACAATGAGCAGTTCTTC. It codes for CASSPIRGYNEQFF.

The CDR3 loop is CASSILQGFGGYTF. The CDR3 DNA is TGTGCCAGTAGTATCCTACAGGGTTTTGGGGGCTACACCTTC. This chain uses TRBV19 with TRBJ1-2; the D gene is possibly TRBD1 (6 bases). CDR1 is LNHDA and CDR2 is SQIVND in the germline V gene (reference sequence). V was clipped by 3 bases and J by 8 bases, with 16 bases between them. CDR3 length equals 14 residues. Using reference TRBV19 and TRBJ1-2 for the parts outside the CDR3, the full variable domain is DGGITQSPKYLFRKEGQNVTLSCEQNLNHDAMYWYRQDPGQGLRLIYYSQIVNDFQKGDIAEGYSVSREKKESFPLTVTSAQKNPTAFYLCASSILQGFGGYTFGSGTRLTVV.

This clone was recorded only once. V is TRBV2 and J is TRBJ1-5; possibly TRBD1 for D (6 bases). V was clipped by 4 bases and J by 6 bases, with 10 bases between them. CDR1 and CDR2 (germline): SNHLY, FYNNEI. The CDR3 sequence is 13 residues long. CDR3 protein: CASSVTGFQPQHF. The CDR3 nucleotides read TGTGCCAGCAGTGTCACAGGGTTTCAGCCCCAGCATTTT.

The V call is TRBV7-2, the J call TRBJ2-1; D possibly uses TRBD1 or TRBD2 (5 bases each). The CDR3 is made up of 14 amino acids. Trimming pared 7 bases from V and 1 base from J, leaving 11 bases between. The germline V gene encodes CDR1 SGHTA and CDR2 FQGNSA. The DNA for the CDR3 is TGTGCCAGCACCTCCTGGGGGTCCTACAATGAGCAGTTCTTC. Protein sequence: CASTSWGSYNEQFF.